This TCR beta chain was recovered during a study of blood T cell repertoires in COVID-19. The wider study: From the United States, Italy and Spain came samples of acute and convalescent COVID-19. In each case, the material was cDNA or gDNA derived from T cells, B-cell-depleted T cells, or PBMCs.

Germline V gene lookup returns CDR1 ENHRY and CDR2 SYGVKD. The CDR3 has 15 amino acids. The ends lost 3 bases at V and 6 bases at J; junction bases unmatched: 4. Original handling: Estimated nucleated cell counts came from reference gene primer amplification. The data were produced by immunoSEQ multiplex PCR, yet TCRdb's version contains in-frame clones alone and is incomplete. V and J calls and clone size are as listed in that table; D and trimming were resolved from the DNA. This sample has approximately 150,000 clones, with 87% found just once. This TCR was sampled from a woman aged 45-65 years with acute or convalescent COVID-19. V is TRBV10-3 and J is TRBJ1-6, with TRBD1 matching 8 bases. Sequenced input: peripheral blood. The CDR3 DNA sequence: TGTGCCATCAGTGATGCAGGGGGCGGTAATTCACCCCTCCACTTT. This codes for CAISDAGGGNSPLHF.